Listed below are T cell receptor beta chains from one sample, sequenced in a study of CD8+ T cells in alopecia areata. Sequencing was performed with immunoSEQ multiplex PCR; in TCRdb, only in-frame clones are kept and a portion is missing. The sample consists of some 51,000 clones, 96% of them appearing once. The specimen was CD8+ T cells sorted from blood, collected at week 0. The receptors derive from a human donor with alopecia areata. Each CDR3 is given with its conserved first and last residue. A D gene is named only where the DNA matches it firmly. Clone size appears in some rows only: once, few, many, or a class for an expanded clone.

CDR3aa: CASSLGVGNQPQHF; d_gene: -; v_gene: TRBV5-5; abundance: -
CDR3aa: CASRSGDRETTEAFF; d_gene: TRBD1; v_gene: TRBV5-1; abundance: once
CDR3aa: CASSASGGAYNEQFF; d_gene: TRBD2; v_gene: TRBV7-3; abundance: -
CDR3aa: CASSLDRSNQPQHF; d_gene: -; v_gene: TRBV27; abundance: -
CDR3aa: CASSLGVALGTTDTQYF; d_gene: -; v_gene: TRBV7-6; abundance: -
CDR3aa: CASSRWGSNEQYF; d_gene: -; v_gene: TRBV19; abundance: -
CDR3aa: CASSLVPGDPKETQYF; d_gene: -; v_gene: TRBV7-9; abundance: -
CDR3aa: CSVGGLAGASYNEQFF; d_gene: TRBD2; v_gene: TRBV29-1; abundance: -
CDR3aa: CASSQEFEVLYGYTF; d_gene: -; v_gene: TRBV4-1; abundance: -
CDR3aa: CASSFRGEQYF; d_gene: -; v_gene: TRBV7-2; abundance: -
CDR3aa: CSVGSEENSYEQYF; d_gene: -; v_gene: TRBV29-1; abundance: -
CDR3aa: CASSSTGTGDSNQPQHF; d_gene: TRBD1; v_gene: TRBV7-8; abundance: -
CDR3aa: CATSREEAGVGNEQFF; d_gene: -; v_gene: TRBV15; abundance: -
CDR3aa: CASSPGTGYTGELFF; d_gene: TRBD1; v_gene: TRBV5-1; abundance: -
CDR3aa: CASSPFVFGSGNTIYF; d_gene: -; v_gene: TRBV4-3; abundance: -
CDR3aa: CASSLARHVNGGELFF; d_gene: -; v_gene: TRBV5-5; abundance: -
CDR3aa: CASQEGSSSYEQYF; d_gene: -; v_gene: TRBV27; abundance: -
CDR3aa: CASSASGSTDTQYF; d_gene: -; v_gene: TRBV9; abundance: -
CDR3aa: CSVEPLGFTEAFF; d_gene: -; v_gene: TRBV29-1; abundance: once
CDR3aa: CASSQEGIEYGYTF; d_gene: -; v_gene: TRBV4-1; abundance: -
CDR3aa: CASSYGQGNTEAFF; d_gene: TRBD1; v_gene: TRBV5-1; abundance: -
CDR3aa: CSVEIRLEGTQYF; d_gene: -; v_gene: TRBV29-1; abundance: -